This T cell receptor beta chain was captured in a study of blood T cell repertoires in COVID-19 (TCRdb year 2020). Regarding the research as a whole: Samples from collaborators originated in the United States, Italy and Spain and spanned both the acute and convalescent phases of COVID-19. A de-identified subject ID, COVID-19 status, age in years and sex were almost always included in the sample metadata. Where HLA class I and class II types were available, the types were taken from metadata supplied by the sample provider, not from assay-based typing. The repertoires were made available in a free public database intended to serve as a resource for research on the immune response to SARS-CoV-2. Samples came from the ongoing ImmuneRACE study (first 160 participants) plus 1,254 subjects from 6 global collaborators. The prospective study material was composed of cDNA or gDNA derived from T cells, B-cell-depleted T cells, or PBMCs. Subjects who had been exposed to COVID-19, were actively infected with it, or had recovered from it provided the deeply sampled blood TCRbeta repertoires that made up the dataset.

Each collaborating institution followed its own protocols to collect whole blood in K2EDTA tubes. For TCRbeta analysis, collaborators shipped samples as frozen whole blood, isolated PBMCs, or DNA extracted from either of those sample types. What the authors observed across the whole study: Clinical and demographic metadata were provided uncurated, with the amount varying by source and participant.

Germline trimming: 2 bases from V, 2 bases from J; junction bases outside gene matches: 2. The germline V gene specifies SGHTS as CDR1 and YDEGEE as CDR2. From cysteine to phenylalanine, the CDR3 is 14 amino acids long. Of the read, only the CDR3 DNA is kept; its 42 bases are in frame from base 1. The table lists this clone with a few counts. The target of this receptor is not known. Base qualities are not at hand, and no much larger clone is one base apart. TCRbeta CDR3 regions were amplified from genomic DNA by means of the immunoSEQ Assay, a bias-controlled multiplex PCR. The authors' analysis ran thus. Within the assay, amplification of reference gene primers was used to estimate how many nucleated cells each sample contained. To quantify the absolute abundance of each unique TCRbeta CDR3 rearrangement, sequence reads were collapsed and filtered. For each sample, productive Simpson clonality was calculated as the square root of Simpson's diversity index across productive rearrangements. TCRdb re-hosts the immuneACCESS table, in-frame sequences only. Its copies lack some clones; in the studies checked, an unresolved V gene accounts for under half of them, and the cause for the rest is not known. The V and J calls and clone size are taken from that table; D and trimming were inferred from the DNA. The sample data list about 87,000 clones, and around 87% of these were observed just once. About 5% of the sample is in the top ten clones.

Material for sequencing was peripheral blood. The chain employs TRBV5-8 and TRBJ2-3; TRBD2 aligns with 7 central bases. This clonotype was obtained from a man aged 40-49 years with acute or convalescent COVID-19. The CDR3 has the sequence CASSLLAFTDTQYF. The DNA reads TGTGCCAGCAGCTTACTAGCGTTCACAGATACGCAGTATTTT.